Below are 32 T cell receptor beta chains sequenced from a single sample in a study of cytomegalovirus exposure and HLA in healthy donors. Vbeta (60) and Jbeta (13) primers were used in the PCR. Sequenced by immunoSEQ multiplex PCR; TCRdb stores in-frame clones only, minus some. The data hold some 150,000 clones, with approximately 77% observed a single time. Sequencing was performed on PBMCs. These receptors were taken from a male donor in good health and CMV-seronegative.

This clone showed up just a few times. The rearrangement links TRBV6-5 to TRBJ1-1, with D tentatively TRBD1 (6 bases). Trimming took 4 bases from V and 7 from J, leaving 19 bases between them. CDR3 length: 15 residues. Germline-derived CDR1 and CDR2 are MNHEY and SVGAGI. The CDR3 region is CASSFRDTSKGEAFF. The CDR3 nucleotides are TGTGCCAGCAGTTTCCGGGACACCTCGAAAGGTGAAGCTTTCTTT.

CDR3 sequence: CASSVEVHYGYTF. For the CDR3, the DNA is TGTGCCAGTAGTGTGGAGGTCCACTATGGCTACACCTTC. The chain links TRBV19 to TRBJ1-2; D ambiguous. Germline V gene data show CDR1 as LNHDA and CDR2 as SQIVND (reference sequence). The V end lost 5 bases, the J end lost 3 bases, and 10 bases lay between the germline ends. This CDR3 region has 13 residues.

The rearrangement links TRBV27 to TRBJ2-3, with TRBD2 matching 9 bases. The CDR3 runs 15 residues. Germline trimming cut 5 bases from V and 1 base from J; bases unmatched to any gene: 4. The germline CDR1 and CDR2 sequences are MNHEY and SMNVEV (reference sequence). The CDR3 is CASSTLAGGTDTQYF. CDR3 DNA: TGTGCCAGCAGTACACTAGCGGGTGGCACAGATACGCAGTATTTT.

The genes are TRBV28 and TRBJ1-2; tentatively, D is TRBD1 (6 bases). V dropped 2 bases and J dropped 8 bases, with 12 bases sitting between them. This CDR3 spans 13 amino acids. From germline, CDR1 is MDHEN and CDR2 SYDVKM. The CDR3 DNA reads TGTGCCAGCAGTTTAATCAGGGGCAGGGGCTACACCTTC. It translates to CASSLIRGRGYTF.

The chain couples TRBV6-1 to TRBJ1-1, with a possible D match to TRBD1 (5 bases). The CDR3 length is 15 residues. The V end was cut by 6 bases, the J end by 1 base, with 15 bases between. Germline V lookup: CDR1 MNHNS, CDR2 SASEGT. The CDR3 nucleotides are TGTGCCAGCAGACTTAGACAGACCCCGAACACTGAAGCTTTCTTT. It encodes CASRLRQTPNTEAFF.

This chain links TRBV19 with TRBJ1-1; D call uncertain. Per the germline V gene, CDR1 is LNHDA and CDR2 is SQIVND (reference sequence). Trimming removed 0 bases at V and 5 bases at J, with 13 bases between. The CDR3 sequence is 15 residues long. The CDR3 spells CASSIDGPPRTEAFF. CDR3 bases: TGTGCCAGTAGTATAGATGGTCCCCCACGGACTGAAGCTTTCTTT.

This clone was detected only a few times. This sequence joins TRBV27 and TRBJ2-7; D ambiguous. The ends were cut back, 3 bases at V and 4 bases at J, with 13 bases in the middle. The CDR3 is 14 residues long. CDR1 MNHEY and CDR2 SMNVEV come from the germline V gene (reference sequence). CDR3 sequence: CASSFSAGFYEQYF. CDR3 bases: TGTGCCAGCAGTTTCTCCGCAGGATTTTACGAGCAGTACTTC.

A note on this clone: One junction end does not reproduce the germline sequence, and a read error may be involved. The CDR3 sequence: CSSSLERGGQPQHF. In DNA, the CDR3 is TGTTCCAGCAGCTTAGAAAGGGGAGGGCAGCCCCAGCATTTT. The chain carries TRBV7-9 and TRBJ1-5; maybe TRBD1 (5 bases). Germline CDR1 SEHNR, CDR2 FQNEAQ (reference sequence). The CDR3 has 14 amino acids.

The chain has TRBV15 and TRBJ2-7; D is unresolved. Trimming pared 0 bases from V and 0 bases from J, leaving 6 bases between. Germline values: CDR1 LNHNV, CDR2 YYDKDF (reference sequence). The CDR3 contains 14 residues. The CDR3 protein is CATSREESSYEQYF. CDR3 nucleotides: TGTGCCACCAGCAGAGAAGAGAGCTCCTACGAGCAGTACTTC.

The chain links TRBV6-5 to TRBJ2-7; TRBD1 matches 7 bases. The CDR3 is made up of 15 amino acids. Germline V gene sequence: CDR1 MNHEY, CDR2 SVGAGI. The V segment lost 0 bases and the J segment 6 bases; nucleotides outside the gene matches: 8. For the CDR3, the DNA is TGTGCCAGCAGTTACTCGAGACAGGGTGCGACCGAGCAGTACTTC. Amino acids: CASSYSRQGATEQYF.

The chain is built from TRBV9 and TRBJ1-1; TRBD1 might be the D (5 bases). Trimming cost V 0 bases and J 4 bases, with 19 bases left between them. CDR3 size: 17 residues. The germline V gene has CDR1 SGDLS and CDR2 YYNGEE. CDR3 region: CASSVGRVRGDGTEAFF. The CDR3 DNA is TGTGCCAGCAGCGTAGGACGGGTAAGGGGCGATGGCACTGAAGCTTTCTTT. The full variable domain, its missing parts supplied by reference TRBV9 and TRBJ1-1, is DSGVTQTPKHLITATGQRVTLRCSPRSGDLSVYWYQQSLDQGLQFLIQYYNGEERAKGNILERFSAQQFPDLHSELNLSSLELGDSALYFCASSVGRVRGDGTEAFFGQGTRLTVV.

The rearrangement joins TRBV7-2 to TRBJ2-1, with TRBD2 matching 11 bases. This CDR3 is built from 14 residues. V dropped 2 bases and J dropped 9; count of bases not matched to a gene: 3. The germline V gene has CDR1 SGHTA and CDR2 FQGNSA. This CDR3 reads CASSLIAGGAEQFF. The DNA for the CDR3 is TGTGCCAGCAGCTTAATAGCGGGGGGGGCTGAGCAGTTCTTC.

This clone has just one count. The rearrangement uses TRBV5-1 and TRBJ2-7; 10 bases line up with TRBD2. CDR1 and CDR2 (germline): SGHRS, YFSETQ. Germline trimming cut 2 bases from V and 4 bases from J; bases unmatched to any gene: 6. The CDR3 length is 15 residues. In nucleotides, the CDR3 is TGCGCCAGCAGCTTAGGCCTAGCGGGAGTTTACGAGCAGTACTTC. Translating gives CASSLGLAGVYEQYF.

This clone was seen just once. V is TRBV5-1 and J is TRBJ2-5, with TRBD2 identical over 10 bases. The CDR3 spans 15 residues. CDR1 and CDR2 from the germline V gene are SGHRS and YFSETQ. Trimming cost V 0 bases and J 5 bases; bases outside gene matches: 4. CDR3 nucleotides: TGCGCCAGCAGCTTGGTTGTAGCGGGGGGTGAGACCCAGTACTTC. Its protein product is CASSLVVAGGETQYF.

The rearrangement links TRBV27 to TRBJ2-7, with D tentatively TRBD2 (6 bases). CDR3 length: 13 amino acids. Germline V lookup: CDR1 MNHEY, CDR2 SMNVEV (reference sequence). V lost 5 bases and J lost 3, with 11 bases in between. CDR3 sequence: CASSVWRGYEQYF. For the CDR3, the DNA is TGTGCCAGCAGTGTTTGGCGGGGCTACGAGCAGTACTTC.

The chain is built from TRBV5-1 and TRBJ2-3; D possibly corresponds to TRBD1 (6 bases). Germline V gives CDR1 SGHRS, CDR2 YFSETQ. V was trimmed by 0 bases and J by 6 bases, leaving 8 bases between them. The CDR3 is made up of 13 amino acids. CDR3 DNA: TGCGCCAGCAGCTTGGAGGGGGTGGATACGCAGTATTTT. It yields the protein CASSLEGVDTQYF.

The chain employs TRBV4-1 and TRBJ2-7; 9 positions match TRBD1. The germline gives CDR1 MGHRA, CDR2 YSYEKL. V shed 4 bases, J shed 3 bases, and the junction held 4 bases outside the gene matches. The CDR3 has 14 residues. CDR3 region: CASSPRDRVYEQYF. The CDR3 nucleotides are TGCGCCAGCAGCCCCCGGGACAGGGTCTACGAGCAGTACTTC.

The CDR3 bases are TGTGCCAGCAGCCAAGCGGCCGGCCGGGGCACTGAAGCTTTCTTT. Protein product: CASSQAAGRGTEAFF. The gene calls are TRBV14 and TRBJ1-1; D gene uncertain. The CDR3 length is 15 residues. The germline gives CDR1 SGHDN, CDR2 FVKESK. V was shortened by 1 base and J by 4 bases, with 13 bases between the two germline ends.

In this sample, this clone turned up once. The chain employs TRBV7-7 and TRBJ2-5; tentative D call: TRBD1 (6 bases). Between the trimmed V and J ends, which lost 5 bases and 4 bases, there was a span of 11 bases. Germline V gives CDR1 SSHAT, CDR2 FNYEAQ (reference sequence). The CDR3 runs to 13 residues. The CDR3 sequence: CASSIGQLETQYF. The CDR3 coding sequence is TGTGCCAGCAGCATCGGACAGTTAGAGACCCAGTACTTC.

The J gene is TRBJ1-1, the V gene TRBV9, with 7 bases fitting TRBD1. Germline lookup yields CDR1 SGDLS and CDR2 YYNGEE. V lost 3 bases, J lost 0 bases, and 2 bases stayed unmatched. The CDR3 is 14 amino acids. In DNA, the CDR3 is TGTGCCAGCAGCGCACAGGGGTTGAACACTGAAGCTTTCTTT. Amino acid sequence: CASSAQGLNTEAFF.

V usage is TRBV28 and J usage is TRBJ2-7; D might be TRBD1 (5 bases). Germline assignment: CDR1 MDHEN and CDR2 SYDVKM. The ends were cut back, 6 bases at V and 3 bases at J, with 9 bases in the middle. There are 12 residues in the CDR3. The CDR3 DNA reads TGTGCCAGCAGGCAAGGGGTCTACGAGCAGTACTTC. It translates to CASRQGVYEQYF.

The chain has TRBV2 and TRBJ2-6, with D tentatively TRBD1 (6 bases). Trimming removed 5 bases at V and 0 bases at J, with 8 bases between. CDR1 and CDR2 (germline): SNHLY, FYNNEI. The CDR3 is made up of 15 amino acids. The DNA for the CDR3 is TGTGCCAGCAGTCAACAGGGCTCTGGGGCCAACGTCCTGACTTTC. The encoded protein is CASSQQGSGANVLTF.

The chain employs TRBV2 and TRBJ2-3, with 14 bases matching TRBD2. This CDR3 has 16 residues. Trimming at V came to 8 bases and at J to 3 bases, leaving 7 bases not matched to a gene. Looked up from germline, CDR1 is SNHLY and CDR2 is FYNNEI. The CDR3 nucleotides are TGTGCCAGCCGCCGACTAGCGGGAGGGCTAACAGATACGCAGTATTTT. It specifies CASRRLAGGLTDTQYF.

The chain employs TRBV6-1 and TRBJ2-7; TRBD1 might be the D (6 bases). The germline CDR1 and CDR2 sequences are MNHNS and SASEGT. V gave up 4 bases and J gave up 3 bases, with 10 bases separating them. The CDR3 loop spans 13 amino acids. The CDR3 nucleotides read TGTGCCAGCAGTGTACACAGGGACTACGAGCAGTACTTC. Translation: CASSVHRDYEQYF.

The chain is built from TRBV19 and TRBJ2-2; tentatively, D is TRBD1 (6 bases). This CDR3 spans 21 amino acids. Germline CDR1 and CDR2: LNHDA and SQIVND (reference sequence). With 3 bases removed from V and 5 bases from J, the gap between germline ends came to 31 bases. CDR3 in amino acids: CASSILGFGTGRFSETGELFF. CDR3 DNA: TGTGCCAGTAGTATTCTTGGGTTCGGTACAGGGCGATTCTCGGAGACCGGGGAGCTGTTTTTT.

This chain connects TRBV19 to TRBJ1-2; no definite D call. The CDR3 has 14 residues. V lost 1 base and J 2 bases, leaving 8 bases between the germline ends. Germline CDR1 and CDR2: LNHDA and SQIVND (reference sequence). The CDR3 DNA reads TGTGCCAGTAGTATAGCGGGAGGGAACTATGGCTACACCTTC. It specifies CASSIAGGNYGYTF.

This clone came up once. This chain connects TRBV28 to TRBJ2-7; TRBD2 matches at 8 bases. The CDR3 is 14 residues long. Germline V lookup: CDR1 MDHEN, CDR2 SYDVKM. V shed 6 bases and J 2 bases; nucleotides not matched to a gene: 6. This CDR3 reads CASSLIAGTYEQYF. The DNA of the CDR3 is TGTGCCAGCAGCTTAATAGCGGGAACCTACGAGCAGTACTTC.

The J gene is TRBJ1-3, the V gene TRBV19; the match to TRBD1 covers 7 bases. Germline V gene sequence: CDR1 LNHDA, CDR2 SQIVND (reference sequence). The ends lost 11 bases at V and 9 bases at J; junction bases unmatched: 16. The CDR3 extends over 14 amino acids. CDR3 region: CACQDRVLRSTIYF. The CDR3 DNA is TGTGCCTGTCAAGACAGGGTTTTGAGGAGCACCATATATTTT.

The J gene is TRBJ1-1, the V gene TRBV10-3; D uncertain. Trimming shortened V by 3 bases and J by 0 bases, and 11 bases separated the two germline ends. The CDR3 length is 15 residues. Germline values: CDR1 ENHRY, CDR2 SYGVKD. CDR3 amino acids: CAISDYQTLNTEAFF. CDR3 in DNA: TGTGCCATCAGTGATTACCAGACATTGAACACTGAAGCTTTCTTT.

This chain uses TRBV5-4 with TRBJ2-5; 10 bases match TRBD2. The CDR3 contains 17 residues. The V gene's germline CDR1 is SGHNT and CDR2 YYREEE (reference sequence). With V trimmed by 4 bases and J by 7 bases, 16 bases remained unmatched. CDR3 loop: CASSLDPLSGGVGTQYF. The CDR3 coding sequence is TGTGCCAGCAGCCTCGATCCCTTAAGCGGGGGGGTAGGGACCCAGTACTTC.

The V call is TRBV6-1, the J call TRBJ2-2; TRBD2 is a possible D gene (6 bases). Germline CDR1 MNHNS, CDR2 SASEGT. This CDR3 spans 14 amino acids. Trimming removed 6 bases at V and 6 bases at J, with 14 bases between. CDR3 in amino acids: CASSEIGGAGELFF. The CDR3 DNA is TGTGCCAGCAGCGAAATCGGAGGGGCCGGGGAGCTGTTTTTT.

The V gene is TRBV9, the J gene TRBJ1-5; no clear D. The germline V gene has CDR1 SGDLS and CDR2 YYNGEE. Deletions cut 0 bases from V and 6 bases from J, with 13 bases between. This CDR3 region has 15 residues. In nucleotides, the CDR3 is TGTGCCAGCAGCGTAGACTCCGGGGTCGGTCAGCCCCAGCATTTT. It translates to CASSVDSGVGQPQHF.